One sample yielded the 25 T cell receptor beta chains listed below, sequenced in a study of T-cell reconstitution after alpha-beta-depleted transplantation in children. Unique molecular identifiers were used in preparing the TCRbeta library. Via MiXCR, TCRdb re-called the PCR reads, giving one row per CDR3 protein. The sample lists hundreds of thousands of distinct CDR3 sequences; 15% to 20% were seen once. The material sequenced was PBMCs, mostly from graft donor cells, taken 360 days after TCRalphabeta/CD19-depleted stem cell transplant. These receptors all come from a male patient between 10 and 17 years old who had a stem cell transplant for acute lymphoblastic leukemia, so the T cells may come from the graft donor.

This clonotype was counted only a few times. The chain employs TRBV2 and TRBJ2-1, with D perhaps matching TRBD2 (6 bases). CDR1 and CDR2 (germline): SNHLY, FYNNEI. Between the trimmed V and J ends, which lost 4 bases and 4 bases, there was a span of 26 bases. The CDR3 is made up of 19 amino acids. The CDR3 is CASSGVGTAALARYNEQFF. In DNA form, the CDR3 reads TGTGCCAGCAGTGGCGTCGGGACTGCAGCTTTAGCGAGGTACAATGAGCAGTTCTTC.

A few counts support this clonotype. This rearrangement joins TRBV20-1 to TRBJ2-7; 9 bases fit TRBD2. CDR1 and CDR2 from the germline V gene are DFQATT and SNEGSKA (reference sequence). V trimming: 5 bases; J trimming: 2 bases; junction bases outside the gene matches: 7. CDR3 length equals 14 residues. CDR3 sequence: CSAREGLAPYEQYF. The CDR3 DNA follows: TGCAGTGCTCGTGAGGGACTAGCTCCCTACGAGCAGTACTTC.

This clonotype was found many times. The genes are TRBV20-1 and TRBJ2-2; 8 nucleotides align to TRBD1. The CDR3 totals 16 residues. V gave up 5 bases and J gave up 1 base; unmatched junction bases: 9. Looked up from germline, CDR1 is DFQATT and CDR2 is SNEGSKA (reference sequence). CDR3 sequence: CSAVVSGTGNTGELFF. Here the CDR3 DNA reads TGCAGTGCTGTGGTTTCCGGGACAGGGAACACCGGGGAGCTGTTTTTT.

This clonotype was found once. The gene calls are TRBV20-1 and TRBJ2-7; possible D gene TRBD2, 6 bases. Looked up from germline, CDR1 is DFQATT and CDR2 is SNEGSKA (reference sequence). The V and J ends lost 6 bases and 3 bases respectively, with 12 bases between them. The CDR3 runs 12 residues. CDR3 sequence: CSAGEDGYEQYF. The CDR3 DNA reads TGCAGTGCCGGGGAGGACGGCTACGAGCAGTACTTC.

The CDR3 loop reads CASSQPQGAETQYF. CDR3 coding DNA: TGTGCCAGCAGCCAACCACAGGGGGCTGAGACCCAGTACTTC. This rearrangement joins TRBV3-1 to TRBJ2-5, with 9 bases identical to TRBD1. The V and J ends lost 2 bases and 5 bases, in that order; junction bases with no gene match: 3. The length of the CDR3 is 14 residues. CDR1 and CDR2 (germline): LGHDT, YNNKEL (reference sequence).

This chain connects TRBV12-3 or TRBV12-4 to TRBJ2-3; no firm D call. V was pared by 6 bases and J by 9 bases, with 22 bases between. The CDR3 totals 15 residues. CDR3 in DNA: TGTGCCAGCAGGCCATGGGGTAGCCCCCAAGGGACGCAGTATTTT. Protein: CASRPWGSPQGTQYF.

The chain recombines TRBV20-1 with TRBJ1-4; the match to TRBD1 covers 7 bases. Germline V gene sequence: CDR1 DFQATT, CDR2 SNEGSKA (reference sequence). Trimming removed 5 bases from V and 7 bases from J; junction bases left unmatched: 13. The CDR3 runs to 15 residues. This CDR3 reads CSAPRPRGRAEKLFF. The CDR3 DNA follows: TGCAGTGCTCCCCGTCCGAGGGGGCGTGCTGAAAAACTGTTTTTT.

The chain links TRBV4-2 to TRBJ2-1; D remains unclear. This CDR3 is 14 amino acids long. V was clipped by 6 bases and J by 0 bases, with 9 bases between them. Germline V gives CDR1 LGHNA, CDR2 YNFKEQ. The CDR3 spells CASRARLSYNEQFF. Here the CDR3 DNA reads TGTGCCAGCAGGGCGAGGCTCTCCTACAATGAGCAGTTCTTC.

This clonotype was counted only a few times. The chain recombines TRBV12-3 or TRBV12-4 with TRBJ1-2, with D possibly TRBD1 on 6 matching bases. Deletions cut 3 bases from V and 3 bases from J, with 20 bases between. The CDR3 is made up of 17 amino acids. In nucleotides, the CDR3 is TGTGCCAGCAGTTTCGGGTCCCCTGGGGGGCTTGACTATGGCTACACCTTC. Translated, it gives CASSFGSPGGLDYGYTF.

This sequence joins TRBV5-1 and TRBJ2-2, with a weak D call TRBD1 (5 bases). Trimming removed 1 base at V and 4 bases at J, with 8 bases between. The CDR3 length is 14 residues. The V gene's germline CDR1 is SGHRS and CDR2 YFSETQ. The CDR3 loop reads CASSLQGTTGELFF. CDR3 sequence (DNA): TGCGCCAGCAGCTTGCAGGGTACCACCGGGGAGCTGTTTTTT.

This clonotype was detected a few times. V is TRBV7-3 and J is TRBJ2-1; 9 nucleotides align to TRBD1. Germline-derived CDR1 and CDR2 are SGHTA and FQGTGA. This CDR3 is built from 16 residues. V shed 6 bases and J 2 bases; nucleotides not matched to a gene: 8. CDR3 region: CASSLARDRAYNEQFF. The CDR3 region has the DNA TGTGCCAGCAGTCTCGCCCGGGACAGGGCCTACAATGAGCAGTTCTTC. The whole variable domain, remainder taken from reference TRBV7-3 and TRBJ2-1, is GAGVSQTPSNKVTEKGKYVELRCDPISGHTALYWYRQSLGQGPEFLIYFQGTGAADDSGLPNDRFFAVRPEGSVSTLKIQRTERGDSAVYLCASSLARDRAYNEQFFGPGTRLTVL.

The chain employs TRBV15 and TRBJ1-1; D not certain. CDR1 and CDR2 (germline): LNHNV, YYDKDF (reference sequence). Trimming took 0 bases from V and 3 from J, leaving 8 bases between them. The CDR3 sequence is 14 residues long. The CDR3 coding sequence is TGTGCCACCAGCAGAGATAGGATCGACACTGAAGCTTTCTTT. This codes for CATSRDRIDTEAFF.

This clonotype was seen many times. Germline is not matched at one junction end, which may reflect a read error. The chain carries TRBV5-1 and TRBJ2-7, with 10 bases identical to TRBD1. In germline, CDR1 is SGHRS, CDR2 YFSETQ. The CDR3 consists of 14 residues. The chain's CDR3 is CASSSRQGAYEQYF. The DNA for the CDR3 is TGTGCCAGCAGCTCGCGACAGGGGGCTTACGAGCAGTACTTC.

There are many counts of this clonotype. This chain connects TRBV6-5 to TRBJ1-5, with 7 bases aligning to TRBD1. J was trimmed by 7 bases and V by 0 bases; bases with no gene match: 9. Germline V gene sequence: CDR1 MNHEY, CDR2 SVGAGI. CDR3 length equals 16 residues. CDR3 residues: CASSYSAQGRGQPQHF. The CDR3 DNA reads as TGTGCCAGCAGTTACTCGGCACAGGGGCGTGGACAGCCCCAGCATTTT.

This sequence joins TRBV7-9 and TRBJ2-7, with TRBD1 matching over 10 bases. The length of the CDR3 is 14 residues. The V segment lost 2 bases and the J segment 7 bases; nucleotides outside the gene matches: 5. Germline CDR1 is SEHNR and CDR2 is FQNEAQ (reference sequence). CDR3 in amino acids: CASSLPDRGHEQYF. The CDR3 DNA sequence: TGTGCCAGCAGCTTACCAGACAGGGGGCATGAGCAGTACTTC.

In its sample, this clonotype was seen a few times. The CDR3: CASSQDVRPEQYF. The CDR3 DNA sequence: TGTGCCAGCAGCCAAGATGTGAGGCCCGAGCAGTACTTC. This rearrangement joins TRBV3-1 to TRBJ2-7; D gene unclear. The germline V gene encodes CDR1 LGHDT and CDR2 YNNKEL (reference sequence). Trimming pared 0 bases from V and 6 bases from J, leaving 9 bases between. This CDR3 has 13 amino acids.

This rearrangement joins TRBV7-3 to TRBJ2-1, with 8 bases that match TRBD2. CDR1 and CDR2 (germline): SGHTA, FQGTGA. V shed 0 bases, J shed 5 bases, and the junction held 15 bases outside the gene matches. The CDR3 loop spans 19 amino acids. The CDR3 here is CASSLTRGGTSKENNEQFF. The CDR3 region has the DNA TGTGCCAGCAGCTTAACGAGGGGGGGGACTAGTAAGGAAAACAATGAGCAGTTCTTC.

V is TRBV5-1 and J is TRBJ1-2, with 8 bases lining up with TRBD1. This CDR3 has 12 amino acids. Looked up from germline, CDR1 is SGHRS and CDR2 is YFSETQ. V was pared by 6 bases and J by 8 bases, with 6 bases of the junction left unmatched. The CDR3, as DNA: TGCGCCAGCACTTCAGGGGGCAGAGGCTACACCTTC. Translation gives CASTSGGRGYTF.

J is TRBJ2-7 and V is TRBV19, with D possibly being TRBD2 (5 bases). From germline, CDR1 is LNHDA and CDR2 SQIVND (reference sequence). The CDR3 sequence is 15 residues long. With 1 base removed from V and 2 bases from J, the gap between germline ends came to 12 bases. The CDR3 DNA reads as TGTGCCAGTAGTATAGGCCGGACGGGAACCTACGAGCAGTACTTC. Translated: CASSIGRTGTYEQYF.

This clonotype was seen a few times. CDR3 DNA: TGTGCCAGCAGCCCCCGGGGTAGCGGGAGAGCCAAAGAGACCCAGTACTTC. It specifies CASSPRGSGRAKETQYF. The rearrangement joins TRBV7-9 to TRBJ2-5, with 9 nucleotides matching TRBD2. The CDR3 has 17 amino acids. Germline-derived CDR1 and CDR2 are SEHNR and FQNEAQ (reference sequence). V was pared by 5 bases and J by 3 bases, with 13 bases of the junction left unmatched.

The J gene is TRBJ2-5, the V gene TRBV12-3 or TRBV12-4, with unresolved D. The length of the CDR3 is 15 residues. The V and J ends lost 3 bases and 1 base respectively, with 12 bases between them. The CDR3 is CASSFRANSQETQYF. CDR3 bases: TGTGCCAGCAGTTTTAGGGCGAATTCCCAAGAGACCCAGTACTTC.

The chain combines TRBV7-6 with TRBJ2-7; D ambiguous. The germline gives CDR1 SGHVS, CDR2 FNYEAQ. With 2 bases removed from V and 0 bases from J, the gap between germline ends came to 11 bases. The CDR3 loop spans 15 amino acids. As DNA, the CDR3 is TGTGCCAGCAGCTTACAAGGCGCCTCCTCCTACGAGCAGTACTTC. Its protein product is CASSLQGASSYEQYF.

This CDR3 is CSATISWGRDIQYF. Written as DNA, the CDR3 is TGCAGTGCTACCATTAGTTGGGGCAGGGACATTCAGTACTTC. The rearrangement joins TRBV20-1 to TRBJ2-4, with D possibly being TRBD1 (5 bases). In germline, CDR1 is DFQATT, CDR2 SNEGSKA (reference sequence). The V gene lost 4 bases and the J gene lost 8 bases, with 18 bases spanning the gap. The CDR3 runs to 14 residues.

This clonotype was observed many times. This chain uses TRBV25-1 with TRBJ1-2, with D unresolved. Germline CDR1 reads MGHDK; CDR2 reads SYGVNS. The CDR3 spans 14 residues. V lost 4 bases and J 3 bases, leaving 12 bases between the germline ends. The CDR3 loop reads CASSGGQTYYGYTF. In DNA, the CDR3 is TGTGCCAGCAGTGGCGGGCAGACCTACTATGGCTACACCTTC.

This clonotype has more than one count but fewer than ten. The chain carries TRBV27 and TRBJ2-1; the match to TRBD2 covers 8 bases. J lost 5 bases, V lost 4 bases, and 7 bases had no gene match. The germline V gene has CDR1 MNHEY and CDR2 SMNVEV (reference sequence). The CDR3 runs to 15 residues. This CDR3 is CASSYRLALNNEQFF. CDR3 in DNA: TGTGCCAGCAGTTACCGACTAGCGCTTAACAATGAGCAGTTCTTC.